This T cell receptor beta chain was documented in a study of cytotoxic CD8 clonotypes in ibrutinib-treated CLL. Whole-study findings and limits: The study found baseline clonality above age-matched healthy donors, tracking circulating CD8+ T-cell counts. Public clonotypes showed up rarely, and on treatment they shrank or held steady.

The intended depth for sequencing was 1 in 200,000 to 1 in 1 million T cells. The data were produced by immunoSEQ multiplex PCR, yet TCRdb's version contains in-frame clones alone and is incomplete. The sample has roughly 220,000 clones, 75% to 80% seen once. V was pared by 1 base and J by 4 bases, with 13 bases between. This CDR3 contains 15 residues. Looked up from germline, CDR1 is LNHNV and CDR2 is YYDKDF (reference sequence). In regard to this clone: Antigen unknown.

The V gene is TRBV15, the J gene TRBJ2-5, with D possibly being TRBD2 (6 bases). This TCR derives from a human donor with chronic lymphocytic leukemia. The sequences come from PBMCs, collected after 12 months of ibrutinib treatment. The CDR3 nucleotides read TGTGCCACCAGCAGAGCCTCGGAGGGGCGAGAGACCCAGTACTTC. It translates to CATSRASEGRETQYF.